The 17 T cell receptor beta chains below come from one sample, sequenced in a study of blood T cell repertoires in COVID-19 (dated by TCRdb to 2018 to 2020). Library preparation was by the immunoSEQ multiplex PCR assay. TCRdb took over this immuneACCESS table, retaining in-frame rearrangements with V and J assigned. Such tables are incomplete; in checked studies, under half of the missing clones stem from an unresolved V gene, and the remainder is unexplained. This sample has 250,000 to 350,000 clones in its table, and approximately 92% of those were observed once. The ten top clones hold 0.95% to 1.2% of the sample. Material for sequencing was PBMCs or T cells enriched from blood (not recorded which). All receptors come from a woman aged 25 to 45 who had recovered from COVID-19.

This chain links TRBV5-6 with TRBJ2-3, with a weak D call TRBD2 (5 bases). Trimming cost V 4 bases and J 0 bases, with 12 bases left between them. Germline values: CDR1 SGHDT, CDR2 YYEEEE. This CDR3 spans 15 amino acids. CDR3 nucleotides: TGTGCCAGCAGCCCGGACTCCATCAGCACAGATACGCAGTATTTT. Its protein is CASSPDSISTDTQYF. Full variable domain (rest looked up from reference TRBV5-6 and TRBJ2-3): DAGVTQSPTHLIKTRGQQVTLRCSPKSGHDTVSWYQQALGQGPQFIFQYYEEEERQRGNFPDRFSGHQFPNYSSELNVNALLLGDSALYLCASSPDSISTDTQYFGPGTRLTVL.

The chain joins TRBV28 to TRBJ2-7, with a weak D call TRBD2 (6 bases). The CDR3 contains 13 residues. The V and J ends lost 4 bases and 9 bases respectively, with 16 bases between them. CDR1 is MDHEN and CDR2 is SYDVKM in the germline V gene. Written as DNA, the CDR3 is TGTGCCAGCAGTTCGATCGGGAGTCGGGGGCAGTACTTC. It translates to CASSSIGSRGQYF.

The V and J genes are TRBV7-8 and TRBJ1-2; 7 bases line up with TRBD1. Germline V gives CDR1 SGHVS, CDR2 FQNEAQ. V lost 5 bases and J lost 9; bases outside the gene matches: 9. The CDR3 loop spans 13 amino acids. The CDR3 region has the DNA TGTGCCAGCAGCCTAAAGAACAGGGGTAGCTACACCTTC. This sequence encodes CASSLKNRGSYTF.

The rearrangement uses TRBV14 and TRBJ2-7; D remains unclear. The CDR3 extends over 14 amino acids. V was clipped by 4 bases and J by 3 bases, with 13 bases between them. The germline V gene encodes CDR1 SGHDN and CDR2 FVKESK. CDR3 sequence: CASSLRSKHYEQYF. In nucleotides, the CDR3 is TGTGCCAGCAGCCTAAGATCTAAGCACTACGAGCAGTACTTC.

This chain uses TRBV6-5 with TRBJ2-7, with TRBD1 matching 10 bases. The CDR3 is 14 amino acids. V lost 5 bases to trimming and J lost 2 bases; unmatched junction nucleotides: 3. The germline CDR1 and CDR2 sequences are MNHEY and SVGAGI. CDR3 nucleotides: TGTGCCAGCAGTCCGGGACAGGGGACCTACGAGCAGTACTTC. Protein: CASSPGQGTYEQYF.

This clone came up once. J is TRBJ2-5 and V is TRBV24-1; 10 nucleotides agree with TRBD1. The CDR3 consists of 16 residues. The germline V gene has CDR1 KGHDR and CDR2 SFDVKD. The V and J ends lost 0 bases and 4 bases, in that order; junction bases with no gene match: 4. Here the CDR3 reads CATSDLRRTGGETQYF. CDR3 nucleotide sequence: TGTGCCACCAGTGATTTGAGACGGACAGGGGGAGAGACCCAGTACTTC.

The chain has TRBV13 and TRBJ2-2, with D perhaps matching TRBD2 (6 bases). Germline lookup yields CDR1 PRHDT and CDR2 FYEKMQ (reference sequence). The V and J ends lost 1 base and 6 bases respectively, with 12 bases between them. This CDR3 region has 15 residues. The CDR3 spells CASSLEGTRAGELFF. The CDR3, as DNA: TGTGCCAGCAGCTTAGAAGGGACTCGGGCCGGGGAGCTGTTTTTT. Full variable domain (remainder filled in from reference TRBV13 and TRBJ2-2): AAGVIQSPRHLIKEKRETATLKCYPIPRHDTVYWYQQGPGQDPQFLISFYEKMQSDKGSIPDRFSAQQFSDYHSELNMSSLELGDSALYFCASSLEGTRAGELFFGEGSRLTVL.

This chain joins TRBV10-3 and TRBJ2-3, with a possible D match to TRBD1 (6 bases). CDR1 is ENHRY and CDR2 is SYGVKD in the germline V gene. V shed 6 bases and J shed 1 base, with 17 bases lying between them. This CDR3 spans 16 amino acids. CDR3 bases: TGTGCCATCAGACAACCCACAGGGACCGGCACAGATACGCAGTATTTT. Its translation is CAIRQPTGTGTDTQYF.

The chain employs TRBV4-2 and TRBJ2-5; the D gene is possibly TRBD1 (5 bases). Trimming cost V 0 bases and J 7 bases, with 12 bases left between them. This CDR3 comprises 14 residues. In germline, CDR1 is LGHNA, CDR2 YNFKEQ. CDR3 protein: CASSQDVTGGTQYF. CDR3 coding DNA: TGTGCCAGCAGCCAAGATGTTACAGGCGGGACCCAGTACTTC.

As concerns this clone: The same CDR3 arises from other DNA sequences in this sample as well. The chain combines TRBV9 with TRBJ1-5; D gene ambiguous. The germline CDR1 and CDR2 sequences are SGDLS and YYNGEE. The CDR3 length is 15 residues. Trimming stripped 0 bases from V and 2 bases from J, with 9 bases between. CDR3 DNA: TGTGCCAGCAGCGTAGGCGAAGGAGGCAATCAGCCCCAGCATTTT. Its translation is CASSVGEGGNQPQHF.

This chain links TRBV7-9 with TRBJ2-7; 10 bases align to TRBD2. Germline V gene sequence: CDR1 SEHNR, CDR2 FQNEAQ (reference sequence). With 5 bases clipped from V and 6 bases from J, the junction kept 7 bases outside the gene matches. The CDR3 spans 14 residues. CDR3 sequence reads: CASSSSSGRREQYF. CDR3 DNA: TGTGCCAGCAGCAGTTCTAGCGGGAGACGCGAGCAGTACTTC.

To note about this clone: The germline gene is not matched at one end of the junction; a read error may be the cause. The chain joins TRBV28 to TRBJ2-7; 10 bases are a match to TRBD2. Germline CDR1 and CDR2: MDHEN and SYDVKM. The CDR3 spans 12 residues. CDR3 amino acids: CASSRRTSGGFF. CDR3 nucleotides: TGTGCCAGCAGCCGAAGGACTAGCGGTGGATTCTTC. Supplemented by reference TRBV28 and TRBJ2-7, the full variable domain reads DVKVTQSSRYLVKRTGEKVFLECVQDMDHENMFWYRQDPGLGLRLIYFSYDVKMKEKGDIPEGYSVSREKKERFSLILESASTNQTSMYLCASSRRTSGGFFGPGTRLTVT.

The chain links TRBV30 to TRBJ2-1, with TRBD2 matching 7 bases. Trimming removed 3 bases from V and 7 bases from J; junction bases left unmatched: 0. Germline V lookup: CDR1 GTSNPN, CDR2 SVGIG (reference sequence). The CDR3 has 11 amino acids. The CDR3 DNA follows: TGTGCCTGGAGGCGGGAGAATGAGCAGTTCTTC. Protein product: CAWRRENEQFF.

The chain combines TRBV5-4 with TRBJ1-1; D is ambiguous. The germline V and J ends were trimmed by 0 bases and 0 bases, with 9 bases remaining between them. The CDR3 has 15 residues. CDR1 is SGHNT, CDR2 YYREEE, per germline (reference sequence). CDR3 sequence reads: CASSLGQAMNTEAFF. DNA of the CDR3: TGTGCCAGCAGCTTGGGGCAGGCAATGAACACTGAAGCTTTCTTT.

The chain combines TRBV5-5 with TRBJ2-7; D unclear. This CDR3 is built from 14 residues. The germline V and J ends were trimmed by 1 base and 3 bases, with 11 bases remaining between them. CDR1 and CDR2 from the germline V gene are SGHKS and YYEKEE (reference sequence). The CDR3 bases are TGTGCCAGCAGCTTGAAATGGGCGTACTACGAGCAGTACTTC. Translating it yields CASSLKWAYYEQYF.

The sample holds one count of this clone. The rearrangement links TRBV5-1 to TRBJ2-7; D is uncertain. The CDR3 runs 12 residues. Trimming took off 4 bases at V and 3 bases at J, with 8 bases between the two ends. In germline, CDR1 is SGHRS, CDR2 YFSETQ. The CDR3 here is CASSLSGYEQYF. CDR3 DNA: TGCGCCAGCAGCCTGTCAGGCTACGAGCAGTACTTC. Drawing the rest from reference TRBV5-1 and TRBJ2-7, the complete variable domain is KAGVTQTPRYLIKTRGQQVTLSCSPISGHRSVSWYQQTPGQGLQFLFEYFSETQRNKGNFPGRFSGRQFSNSRSEMNVSTLELGDSALYLCASSLSGYEQYFGPGTRLTVT.

The chain carries TRBV4-3 and TRBJ2-7; 11 bases agree with TRBD2. The CDR3 totals 14 residues. The germline gives CDR1 LGHNA, CDR2 YSLEER. V dropped 4 bases and J dropped 6; count of bases not matched to a gene: 5. The CDR3 DNA follows: TGCGCCAGCAGCCTAACCGGGACTAGCGGCGAGCAGTACTTC. The encoded protein is CASSLTGTSGEQYF.